The TCR beta chain under discussion was sequenced for a study of shared clonotypes between healthy human individuals. Study background: There were three CD4 naive, three CD4 memory, two CD8 naive and one CD8 memory plates per donor.

General observations from the study: The study drew on few donors, limiting represented genetic and exposure-history diversity. For sorted subsets, rarefaction showed incomplete sequencing despite large depth. Of the naive CD4 clonotypes, approximately 5% were shared across a few donors.

Details on this clone: No antigen is known for it.

Per germline, CDR1 MDHEN and CDR2 SYDVKM. The V end was cut by 6 bases, the J end by 3 bases, with 15 bases between. The CDR3 is 15 amino acids. Sequencing used immunoSEQ multiplex PCR; TCRdb keeps in-frame clones, though not all of them. Among about 2.4 million clones listed, 90% to 95% were seen once. V usage is TRBV28 and J usage is TRBJ1-5; a weak D match, TRBD1 (5 bases). Source material: naive CD4+ T cells sorted from blood. The subset is: CD45RA+ positively selected. The clonotype originates from a man between 18 and 29 years old in good health. The CDR3 here is CASSPVGEDNQPQHF. CDR3 nucleotide sequence: TGTGCCAGCAGCCCAGTAGGGGAGGACAATCAGCCCCAGCATTTT.